These T cell receptor beta chains were read from a single sample in a study of control samples from healthy donors and cancer patients. The method was immunoSEQ multiplex PCR; TCRdb's version includes in-frame clones alone and lacks a portion of them. The data show about 230,000 clones, roughly 87% seen once. Source material: PBMCs. All receptors come from a woman aged 60-75 years with lung cancer. Both conserved end residues are part of each CDR3. The D gene is left open where the match is weak. Size is stated for part of the rows, as once, few or many counts, or as a class when the clone is expanded.

D gene	clone size	V gene	J gene	CDR3 DNA	CDR3 protein
-	-	TRBV6-4	TRBJ1-1	TGTGCCAGCAGTGACACGGACAGGAACACTGAAGCTTTCTTT	CASSDTDRNTEAFF
-	-	TRBV5-1	TRBJ1-1	TGCGCCAGCAGCTTGGTTGAGGGGGACACTGAAGCTTTCTTT	CASSLVEGDTEAFF
TRBD1	few	TRBV5-1	TRBJ1-1	TGCGCCAGCAGAGGGGGGGACAGTCTGAACACTGAAGCTTTCTTT	CASRGGDSLNTEAFF
-	-	TRBV27	TRBJ1-4	TGTGCCAGCAGTCTGTATACAACTAATGAAAAACTGTTTTTT	CASSLYTTNEKLFF
TRBD2	-	TRBV10-3	TRBJ2-3	TGTGCCATCAGAGCTACTAGCGGACGTCGAGATACGCAGTATTTT	CAIRATSGRRDTQYF
-	-	TRBV9	TRBJ1-6	TGTGCCAGCAGCCATGGGGGCAGTTCACCCCTCCACTTT	CASSHGGSSPLHF
-	-	TRBV28	TRBJ1-6	TGTGCCAGCAGTCACATGCCGGCTTCACCCCTCCACTTT	CASSHMPASPLHF
-	-	TRBV19	TRBJ1-5	TGTGCCAGTAGTATAGGGGGGGATCAGCCCCAGCATTTT	CASSIGGDQPQHF
TRBD1	-	TRBV10-1	TRBJ1-1	TGCGCCAGCATTCTAGACCTCCGGGACAGGGGAACTGAAGCTTTCTTT	CASILDLRDRGTEAFF
TRBD1	once	TRBV5-1	TRBJ2-7	TGCGCCAGCAGCACCGGAGGGGGGACAGGGAGTTTCCACGAGCAGTACTTC	CASSTGGGTGSFHEQYF
-	-	TRBV6-5	TRBJ1-3	TGTGCCAGCAGTTACTCGTTCGCAGATGGAAACACCATATATTTT	CASSYSFADGNTIYF
-	many	TRBV28	TRBJ2-1	TGTGCCAGCTATCGGGGCCAGCTCGGGCGTGATGAGCAGTTCTTC	CASYRGQLGRDEQFF
-	once	TRBV5-1	TRBJ1-1	TGCGCCAGCAGCTCCGGGACAACGCTGAACACTGAAGCTTTCTTT	CASSSGTTLNTEAFF
-	few	TRBV11-2	TRBJ2-7	TGTGCCAGCAGTACCCAAGGGGGGCGCGGCGACGAGCAGTACTTC	CASSTQGGRGDEQYF
TRBD1	-	TRBV11-2	TRBJ1-1	TGTGCCAGCAGGCGAGACAGGGGCACTGAAGCTTTCTTT	CASRRDRGTEAFF
-	-	TRBV9	TRBJ1-6	TGTGCCAGCAGCGTATCCCCGACGGATTTTCTCCACTTT	CASSVSPTDFLHF
TRBD1	-	TRBV24-1	TRBJ2-3	TGTGCCACCAGTGACCGGACAGGGACAGATACGCAGTATTTT	CATSDRTGTDTQYF
-	-	TRBV11-3	TRBJ1-6	TGTGCCAGCAGCTTAGACAACCGAGGACCCCTCCACTTT	CASSLDNRGPLHF
TRBD1	-	TRBV19	TRBJ1-1	TGTGCCAGTCTGCGCAGGGGGGCTAACACTGAAGCTTTCTTT	CASLRRGANTEAFF
-	-	TRBV5-6	TRBJ1-2	TGTGCCAGCAGCTTGGCAGGAGCTAACTATGGCTACACCTTC	CASSLAGANYGYTF
TRBD2	-	TRBV5-8	TRBJ2-3	TGTGCCAGCAGCCTGCCGGGGGGGAATACGCAGTATTTT	CASSLPGGNTQYF
TRBD1	-	TRBV5-1	TRBJ2-7	TGCGCCAGCAGCTCAGACAGGGCGGCGTCCGAGCAGTACTTC	CASSSDRAASEQYF
TRBD2	-	TRBV19	TRBJ2-1	TGTGCCAGTAGTATTAGCGGGGGTTCCTACAATGAGCAGTTCTTC	CASSISGGSYNEQFF
-	-	TRBV6-5	TRBJ1-1	TGTGCCAGCCCAGGGGAGATGAACACTGAAGCTTTCTTT	CASPGEMNTEAFF
TRBD1	-	TRBV2	TRBJ2-1	TGTGCCAGCAGGGGACAGGGACTCAGCTCCTACAATGAGCAGTTCTTC	CASRGQGLSSYNEQFF
-	-	TRBV5-1	TRBJ2-5	TGCGCCAGCGCGCGGAGGGGTTGGCAAGAGACCCAGTACTTC	CASARRGWQETQYF
-	few	TRBV6-5	TRBJ2-1	TGTGCCAGCAGGACCAGTAGTACCTACAATGAGCAGTTCTTC	CASRTSSTYNEQFF
-	-	TRBV2	TRBJ1-2	TGTGCCAGCAGGACGACACATGACTATGGCTACACCTTC	CASRTTHDYGYTF
-	-	TRBV12-3/TRBV12-4	TRBJ1-5	TGTGCCAGCAGTTTTGGGCAGGACCAGCCCCAGCATTTT	CASSFGQDQPQHF
-	-	TRBV12-3/TRBV12-4	TRBJ2-1	TGTGCCAGCAGTTTAAGCGGCTACAATGAGCAGTTCTTC	CASSLSGYNEQFF
-	-	TRBV5-1	TRBJ2-2	TGCGCCAGCAGTTTAGGTAGTGATACCGGGGAGCTGTTTTTT	CASSLGSDTGELFF
TRBD1	-	TRBV7-9	TRBJ2-7	TGTGCCAGCAGCTTAGGAAACTCCGGGACAGATTACTACGAGCAGTACTTC	CASSLGNSGTDYYEQYF
-	-	TRBV24-1	TRBJ1-4	TGTGCCACCAGTGATTCGGACAGCTTTAATGAAAAACTGTTTTTT	CATSDSDSFNEKLFF
-	-	TRBV2	TRBJ1-2	TGTGCCAGCAGTGAGAGAGTTGGCTATGGCTACACCTTC	CASSERVGYGYTF
-	-	TRBV5-6	TRBJ2-2	TGTGCCAGCAGCTTGGCCTGGCAGGGGAACACCGGGGAGCTGTTTTTT	CASSLAWQGNTGELFF
-	few	TRBV28	TRBJ2-7	TGTGCCAGCCGCGACCCCCGGGGGACCTACGAGCAGTACTTC	CASRDPRGTYEQYF
-	-	TRBV6-5	TRBJ2-5	TGTGCCAGCAGTTTTGGACACGGACAAGAGACCCAGTACTTC	CASSFGHGQETQYF
TRBD2	-	TRBV3-1/TRBV3-2	TRBJ2-1	TGTGCCAGCAGACTTAGCGGGCAAACGGAGCAGTTCTTC	CASRLSGQTEQFF
-	-	TRBV4-2	TRBJ2-7	TGTGCCAGCAGCCAAGATACGGGGGGCCCCTACGAGCAGTACTTC	CASSQDTGGPYEQYF
TRBD1	-	TRBV5-4	TRBJ2-1	TGTGCCAGCAGCTTCGTGAGACAGGGGGACAATGAGCAGTTCTTC	CASSFVRQGDNEQFF
-	-	TRBV20-1	TRBJ2-3	TGCAGTGCTAGTTATCGGGGTGGGTATTCGCAGTATTTT	CSASYRGGYSQYF
TRBD2	-	TRBV18	TRBJ2-1	TGTGCCAGCTCACAGAGTCTAGCGGGGGGCCCTGACGCCTACAATGAGCAGTTCTTC	CASSQSLAGGPDAYNEQFF
-	-	TRBV3-1/TRBV3-2	TRBJ1-1	TGTGCCAGCAGCCAGGGGGGGAGCACTGAAGCTTTCTTT	CASSQGGSTEAFF
-	-	TRBV6-1	TRBJ1-1	TGTGCCAGCAGTGAGGCAGGCGGCAACACTGAAGCTTTCTTT	CASSEAGGNTEAFF
TRBD2	few	TRBV7-9	TRBJ2-7	TGTGCCAGCAGCTTAGAGAGGCTAGCGGGAGCATACGAGCAGTACTTC	CASSLERLAGAYEQYF